Described below is a single T cell receptor (beta chain) sequence and its context. Its antigen is undetermined. RNA transcripts were the template, and TCR beta CDR3 regions were amplified from them. An initial RT-PCR round employing HTBI primers preceded a second-round multiplex PCR. TCRdb re-called the multiplex PCR reads with MiXCR, one entry per CDR3 protein. In the table there are 200,000 to 250,000 distinct CDR3 sequences, about 22% of which are singletons. Clinicians diagnosed using symptoms, serum thyroxine, TRAb, thyroid ultrasound and orbital computed tomography. This specimen belongs to a study of Graves' ophthalmopathy and Graves' hyperthyroidism. About the study: Sampling took place at initial diagnosis, with peripheral blood obtained before any treatment.

Study conclusions and caveats: The authors also found most expanded thyroid clonotypes above 0.001 frequency in blood.

Per germline, CDR1 MNHEY and CDR2 SVGAGI. V dropped 0 bases and J dropped 4 bases, with 12 bases sitting between them. The CDR3 runs to 15 residues. The sequence was obtained from a woman aged 45-65 years with Graves' ophthalmopathy. Sequencing input: peripheral blood. V gene TRBV6-5 combines with J gene TRBJ1-2, with D unresolved. The CDR3 region is CASSYSSIGAYGYTF. The CDR3 DNA reads as TGTGCCAGCAGTTACTCGTCGATTGGAGCCTATGGCTACACCTTC.